This TCR beta chain was profiled in a study of T cells in Graves' hyperthyroidism and ophthalmopathy. Overall study findings and caveats: Among clonotypes expanded in thyroid above 0.001, most were also found in blood.

Diagnoses used clinical symptoms, serum thyroxine and TRAb, thyroid ultrasound and orbital computed tomography. Around 10 ml fresh peripheral blood yielded the PBMCs. Worth noting for this clonotype: As yet, its antigen is unknown.

RNA transcripts yielded amplified TCR beta CDR3 regions. The HTBI primer set drove a first-round RT-PCR of the TCR CDR3. One entry per CDR3 protein, called by TCRdb with MiXCR from the multiplex PCR reads. The sample records fewer than 750,000 distinct CDR3 sequences, roughly 15% being singletons. This sequence was found in a woman aged 45-59 years with Graves' ophthalmopathy. The sample comprised blood.

CDR3 residues: CASRSPSGRTNTGELFF. CDR3 DNA sequence: TGTGCCAGTAGAAGTCCTAGCGGGAGGACTAACACCGGGGAGCTGTTTTTT. The J gene is TRBJ2-2, the V gene TRBV19; 11 bases fit TRBD2. V was clipped by 6 bases and J by 2 bases; unmatched bases: 8. From germline, CDR1 is LNHDA and CDR2 SQIVND (reference sequence). The CDR3 length is 17 residues.